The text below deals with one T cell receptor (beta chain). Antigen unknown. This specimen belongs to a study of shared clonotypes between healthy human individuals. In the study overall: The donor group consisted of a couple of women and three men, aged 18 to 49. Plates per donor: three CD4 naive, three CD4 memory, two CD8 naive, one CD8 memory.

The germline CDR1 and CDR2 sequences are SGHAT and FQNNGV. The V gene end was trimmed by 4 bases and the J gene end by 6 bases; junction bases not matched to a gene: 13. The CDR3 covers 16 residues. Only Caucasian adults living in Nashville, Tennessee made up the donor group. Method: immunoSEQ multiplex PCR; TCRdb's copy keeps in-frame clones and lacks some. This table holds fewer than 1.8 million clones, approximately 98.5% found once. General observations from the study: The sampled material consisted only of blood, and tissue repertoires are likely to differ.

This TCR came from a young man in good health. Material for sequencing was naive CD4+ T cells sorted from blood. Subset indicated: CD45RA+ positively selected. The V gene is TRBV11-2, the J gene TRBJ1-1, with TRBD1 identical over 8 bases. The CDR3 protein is CASSSSPDRGRAEAFF. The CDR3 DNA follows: TGTGCCAGCAGCTCCTCTCCCGACAGGGGAAGGGCTGAAGCTTTCTTT.